This paragraph reports one T cell receptor beta chain. The antigen is not known. Since a much larger clone is just one base distant, this may be a read error. Because the CDR3 is missing its conserved closing phenylalanine or tryptophan, this is likely a read error. Because the CDR3's place on the DNA is in doubt, the DNA is left out and the CDR3 is given as listed by TCRdb. The record originates from a study of blood T cells in healthy people across ages. Study background: The template switching approach captured approximately one barcoded beta molecule for every two T cells.

Whole-study results and caveats: Considered underestimates were the diversity estimates obtained from one million T cells.

In terms of origin and age, donors were healthy Caucasian individuals from Russia aged about 6 to 90. Next came a second PCR, run for roughly 7 to 12 cycles, which used a sample-barcoded 5' primer along with a J-beta primer mix. Paired-end reads containing CDR3 totaled no fewer than 2.5 million for each sample. TCRdb called the 5' RACE reads again in MiXCR, with one record for every CDR3 protein. The table lists hundreds of thousands of distinct CDR3 sequences, 29% of them singletons. This clonotype was obtained from a woman over 75 in good health. The sequenced sample was blood.

This chain's CDR3 is CSADGVGYTC. V is TRBV29-1 and J is TRBJ1-2. From germline, CDR1 is SQVTM and CDR2 ANQGSEA. The CDR3 has 10 amino acids, counting both end residues.